Below, 24 T cell receptor beta chains from the same sample are listed, as sequenced in a study of CD8+ T cells in alopecia areata. RNA was extracted and reverse transcribed into cDNA as the sequencing template. The assay was immunoSEQ multiplex PCR, and TCRdb's table has in-frame clones only and misses some. Of 150,000 to 200,000 clones listed, 65% to 75% are singletons. The specimen was CD8+ T cells sorted from blood, collected at week 0. These receptor sequences come from a human donor with alopecia areata.

V is TRBV11-3 and J is TRBJ2-2; D is ambiguous. Deletions cut 3 bases from V and 0 bases from J, with 5 bases between. Germline CDR1 is SGHNT and CDR2 is YENEEA. The CDR3 loop spans 14 amino acids. Here the CDR3 DNA reads TGTGCCAGCAGCTTTACAGCGAACACCGGGGAGCTGTTTTTT. It codes for CASSFTANTGELFF.

The genes are TRBV7-9 and TRBJ2-7; D uncertain. This CDR3 is 14 amino acids long. V was pared by 1 base and J by 2 bases, with 9 bases between. CDR1 is SEHNR, CDR2 FQNEAQ, per germline (reference sequence). CDR3 residues: CASSLDPYPYEQYF. The DNA for the CDR3 is TGTGCCAGCAGCTTAGACCCATACCCCTACGAGCAGTACTTC.

The rearrangement uses TRBV2 and TRBJ1-1; maybe TRBD1 (5 bases). The germline V gene encodes CDR1 SNHLY and CDR2 FYNNEI. V shed 3 bases and J shed 11 bases, with 10 bases lying between them. The CDR3 is made up of 11 amino acids. The CDR3 region has the DNA TGTGCCAGCAGTGACAGGGTGGATGCTTTCTTT. Its protein product is CASSDRVDAFF.

The CDR3 loop reads CSVEKGAQYF. The CDR3, as DNA: TGCAGCGTTGAGAAGGGGGCCCAGTACTTC. The chain combines TRBV29-1 with TRBJ2-5; perhaps TRBD1 as D (6 bases). This CDR3 is 10 amino acids long. With 3 bases removed from V and 9 bases from J, the gap between germline ends came to 8 bases. Germline V gives CDR1 SQVTM, CDR2 ANQGSEA.

The chain uses TRBV28 and TRBJ2-4; TRBD1 matches at 8 bases. Trimming cost V 4 bases and J 2 bases; bases outside gene matches: 16. The CDR3 totals 19 residues. In germline, CDR1 is MDHEN, CDR2 SYDVKM. CDR3 protein: CASSSFGQGGWLPKNIQYF. DNA of the CDR3: TGTGCCAGCAGTTCATTCGGACAGGGTGGTTGGTTACCCAAAAACATTCAGTACTTC.

The J gene is TRBJ1-2, the V gene TRBV29-1; no definite D call. Deletions cut 6 bases from V and 2 bases from J, with 13 bases between. The CDR3 length is 13 residues. Germline values: CDR1 SQVTM, CDR2 ANQGSEA. The CDR3 nucleotides read TGCAGCGTCGTAGAGCGAGACAACTATGGCTACACCTTC. Its translation: CSVVERDNYGYTF.

The V call is TRBV30, the J call TRBJ2-7, with TRBD1 matching 7 bases. The V segment lost 0 bases and the J segment 1 base; nucleotides outside the gene matches: 3. The length of the CDR3 is 14 residues. Per germline, CDR1 GTSNPN and CDR2 SVGIG (reference sequence). This chain's CDR3 is CAWSVKGASYEQYF. For the CDR3, the DNA is TGTGCCTGGAGTGTAAAGGGGGCGTCCTACGAGCAGTACTTC.

This clone was detected a few times. This chain links TRBV23-1 with TRBJ2-3; D is possibly TRBD1 or TRBD2 (6 bases each). TRBV23-1 is treated as an ORF (open reading frame) with a function not yet certain. CDR3 length: 17 residues. The V gene lost 0 bases and the J gene lost 4 bases, with 17 bases spanning the gap. The CDR3 sequence: CASSQSGASEIADTQYF. CDR3 nucleotides: TGCGCCAGCAGTCAATCGGGGGCTAGCGAAATTGCAGATACGCAGTATTTT.

The chain links TRBV5-6 to TRBJ2-7; D remains unclear. Germline CDR1 and CDR2: SGHDT and YYEEEE. The CDR3 covers 14 residues. The ends were cut back, 4 bases at V and 2 bases at J, with 13 bases in the middle. CDR3 region: CASSPVFGAYEQYF. In DNA form, the CDR3 reads TGTGCCAGCAGCCCGGTTTTTGGAGCCTACGAGCAGTACTTC.

This sequence joins TRBV7-9 and TRBJ2-2; no clear D gene. V lost 5 bases, J lost 2 bases, and 15 bases lay in between. The germline CDR1 and CDR2 sequences are SEHNR and FQNEAQ (reference sequence). The length of the CDR3 is 16 residues. CDR3 in DNA: TGTGCCAGCAGCCCTCATCTGGGAACTAACACCGGGGAGCTGTTTTTT. Encoded protein: CASSPHLGTNTGELFF. Full variable domain (rest looked up from reference TRBV7-9 and TRBJ2-2): DTGVSQNPRHKITKRGQNVTFRCDPISEHNRLYWYRQTLGQGPEFLTYFQNEAQLEKSRLLSDRFSAERPKGSFSTLEIQRTEQGDSAMYLCASSPHLGTNTGELFFGEGSRLTVL.

The chain employs TRBV15 and TRBJ2-7; D might be TRBD2 (6 bases). In germline, CDR1 is LNHNV, CDR2 YYDKDF (reference sequence). Trimming pared 4 bases from V and 3 bases from J, leaving 13 bases between. This CDR3 is built from 14 residues. The CDR3 DNA reads TGTGCCACCAGCACCGGACTACAGTTCTACGAGCAGTACTTC. Amino acids: CATSTGLQFYEQYF.

This clone has more than one count but fewer than ten. The rearrangement links TRBV13 to TRBJ1-2; D uncertain. Looked up from germline, CDR1 is PRHDT and CDR2 is FYEKMQ (reference sequence). Deletions cut 0 bases from V and 2 bases from J, with 4 bases between. This CDR3 comprises 13 residues. This CDR3 is CASSLGGNYGYTF. DNA for the CDR3: TGTGCCAGCAGCTTAGGGGGGAACTATGGCTACACCTTC.

In this sample, this clone turned up once. The genes are TRBV30 and TRBJ2-2; the D is unclear. Germline values: CDR1 GTSNPN, CDR2 SVGIG (reference sequence). The ends were cut back, 0 bases at V and 1 base at J, with 6 bases in the middle. The CDR3 is 14 amino acids. The CDR3 region is CAWSVGRNTGELFF. CDR3 nucleotides: TGTGCCTGGAGTGTAGGGCGGAACACCGGGGAGCTGTTTTTT. The whole variable domain, filled in from reference TRBV30 and TRBJ2-2, reads SQTIHQWPATLVQPVGSPLSLECTVEGTSNPNLYWYRQAAGRGLQLLFYSVGIGQISSEVPQNLSASRPQDRQFILSSKKLLLSDSGFYLCAWSVGRNTGELFFGEGSRLTVL.

The J gene is TRBJ1-1, the V gene TRBV30, with a possible D match to TRBD1 (5 bases). The CDR3 spans 12 residues. V lost 4 bases, J lost 4 bases, and 10 bases lay in between. Germline lookup yields CDR1 GTSNPN and CDR2 SVGIG (reference sequence). The CDR3 DNA reads TGTGCCTGGACCCCTCAGGGCACTGAAGCTTTCTTT. Translated: CAWTPQGTEAFF.

The J gene is TRBJ1-2, the V gene TRBV19; 8 nucleotides match TRBD1. J was trimmed by 4 bases and V by 6 bases; bases with no gene match: 10. Germline V lookup: CDR1 LNHDA, CDR2 SQIVND (reference sequence). The CDR3 loop spans 15 amino acids. The CDR3 is CASSPTGEASYGYTF. CDR3 bases: TGTGCCAGTAGCCCGACAGGGGAAGCCTCCTATGGCTACACCTTC.

This clone was found a few times. The rearrangement uses TRBV11-1 and TRBJ2-2; D is possibly TRBD2 (6 bases). With 5 bases removed from V and 6 bases from J, the gap between germline ends came to 16 bases. The germline V gene encodes CDR1 SGHAT and CDR2 FQDESV (reference sequence). The length of the CDR3 is 15 residues. The CDR3 bases are TGTGCCAGCAGCCCCTTTTATGGAGGGGCCGGGGAGCTGTTTTTT. This codes for CASSPFYGGAGELFF.

The V and J genes are TRBV5-1 and TRBJ2-1; D is perhaps TRBD2 (5 bases). The CDR3 runs to 17 residues. Deletions cut 1 base from V and 6 bases from J, with 20 bases between. Per germline, CDR1 SGHRS and CDR2 YFSETQ. The CDR3 is CASSLNGVHPRGNEQFF. The CDR3 DNA follows: TGCGCCAGCAGCTTGAATGGTGTGCATCCCCGGGGCAATGAGCAGTTCTTC.

DNA for the CDR3: TGTGCCAGCAGTTACCGGCGGACAGGGGGCGGATCTGGCTACACCTTC. Translating it yields CASSYRRTGGGSGYTF. The gene calls are TRBV6-5 and TRBJ1-2; 11 positions agree with TRBD1. This CDR3 contains 16 residues. J gave up 7 bases and V 2 bases, and 9 bases lay outside the gene matches. Germline CDR1 reads MNHEY; CDR2 reads SVGAGI.

This clone was detected only a few times. This chain joins TRBV11-2 and TRBJ1-1; D is ambiguous. The V end lost 2 bases, the J end lost 1 base, and 5 bases lay between the germline ends. CDR1 and CDR2 from the germline V gene are SGHAT and FQNNGV. This CDR3 region has 13 residues. This CDR3 reads CASSLSRNTEAFF. The CDR3 bases are TGTGCCAGCAGCTTATCTAGGAACACTGAAGCTTTCTTT. The whole variable domain, filled in from reference TRBV11-2 and TRBJ1-1, reads EAGVAQSPRYKIIEKRQSVAFWCNPISGHATLYWYQQILGQGPKLLIQFQNNGVVDDSQLPKDRFSAERLKGVDSTLKIQPAKLEDSAVYLCASSLSRNTEAFFGQGTRLTVV.

The chain has TRBV27 and TRBJ1-1; D is unclear. V was shortened by 7 bases and J by 2 bases, with 5 bases between the two germline ends. This CDR3 has 11 residues. Germline V CDR1 and CDR2: MNHEY, SMNVEV (reference sequence). The CDR3 DNA follows: TGTGCCAGCAAACTAAACACTGAAGCTTTCTTT. Translation: CASKLNTEAFF.

The chain carries TRBV6-1 and TRBJ2-7, with 9 bases aligning to TRBD1. The CDR3 consists of 12 residues. CDR1 is MNHNS and CDR2 is SASEGT in the germline V gene. Trimming at V came to 6 bases and at J to 6 bases, leaving 3 bases not matched to a gene. DNA of the CDR3: TGTGCCAGCAGGGACAGGGGCGGCGAGCAGTACTTC. Residues: CASRDRGGEQYF.

A word on this clone: The identical CDR3 is also encoded by other nucleotide sequences in the sample. The rearrangement links TRBV23-1 to TRBJ2-7, with D unresolved. TRBV23-1 is assigned to the ORF class and has an uncertain function. The ends were cut back, 6 bases at V and 4 bases at J, with 10 bases in the middle. This CDR3 has 12 residues. The CDR3 sequence is CASSPRAYEQYF. The CDR3 DNA follows: TGCGCCAGCAGCCCCCGGGCGTACGAGCAGTACTTC.

V and J are TRBV29-1 and TRBJ2-7; D may correspond to TRBD1 or TRBD2 (5 bases each). This CDR3 is built from 13 residues. Germline lookup yields CDR1 SQVTM and CDR2 ANQGSEA. The V gene lost 1 base and the J gene lost 2 bases, with 9 bases spanning the gap. CDR3 residues: CSVEAGDAYEQYF. The CDR3 nucleotides are TGCAGCGTTGAAGCCGGGGACGCCTACGAGCAGTACTTC.

Of note for this clone: The sample carries other DNA sequences with the same CDR3. CDR3 sequence reads: CASSPGAGELFF. The CDR3 DNA reads as TGTGCCAGCAGCCCCGGTGCCGGGGAGCTGTTTTTT. The chain carries TRBV5-6 and TRBJ2-2; D uncertain. Germline V gene sequence: CDR1 SGHDT, CDR2 YYEEEE. The V end was cut by 4 bases, the J end by 6 bases, with 7 bases between. The CDR3 sequence is 12 residues long.